A selection of T cell receptor beta chains follows, all from one sample in a study of blood T cell repertoires in COVID-19. TCRdb's copy holds only in-frame clones and misses some; the assay was immunoSEQ multiplex PCR. The data hold 330,000 or so clones, with about 90% observed a single time. Input material: PBMCs or T cells enriched from blood (not recorded which). These receptors were collected from a woman younger than 45 who had recovered from COVID-19. The CDR3 runs from the conserved cysteine through the conserved F or W. A D gene is named only where the DNA matches it firmly. Some rows mark clone size as missing; the rest say once, few, many or name a class of expanded clone.

j_call: TRBJ1-3; d_call: .; clone_size: .; v_call: TRBV6-1; cdr3_nt: TGTGCCAGCAGCGAAGACATATCTGGAAACACCATATATTTT; cdr3_aa: CASSEDISGNTIYF
j_call: TRBJ2-6; d_call: TRBD1; clone_size: once; v_call: TRBV7-3; cdr3_nt: TGTGCCAGCAGCCCGAGGGACAGGGAAAGTGGGGCCAACGTCCTGACTTTC; cdr3_aa: CASSPRDRESGANVLTF
j_call: TRBJ2-2; d_call: TRBD2; clone_size: .; v_call: TRBV7-2; cdr3_nt: TGTGCCAGCAGCAGCGGACTAGCGGGATACACCGGGGAGCTGTTTTTT; cdr3_aa: CASSSGLAGYTGELFF
j_call: TRBJ1-2; d_call: .; clone_size: .; v_call: TRBV12-3/TRBV12-4; cdr3_nt: TGTGCCAGCAGTTCTCGAGGGCTTGGGGGCTACACCTTC; cdr3_aa: CASSSRGLGGYTF
j_call: TRBJ1-1; d_call: TRBD1; clone_size: .; v_call: TRBV27; cdr3_nt: TGTGCCAGCAGTTTAATAGTGGACAGGGGTGACACTGAAGCTTTCTTT; cdr3_aa: CASSLIVDRGDTEAFF
j_call: TRBJ2-3; d_call: TRBD2; clone_size: .; v_call: TRBV7-3; cdr3_nt: TGTGCCAGCAGCAAAGGACTAGCGGGAGTCACAGATACGCAGTATTTT; cdr3_aa: CASSKGLAGVTDTQYF
j_call: TRBJ1-2; d_call: .; clone_size: few; v_call: TRBV29-1; cdr3_nt: TGCAGCGTTGGTAACCCGGCTAACTATGGCTACACCTTC; cdr3_aa: CSVGNPANYGYTF
j_call: TRBJ1-1; d_call: .; clone_size: once; v_call: TRBV12-3/TRBV12-4; cdr3_nt: TGTGCCAGCAGTTTGATGAGTTTTGAAGCTTTCTTT; cdr3_aa: CASSLMSFEAFF
j_call: TRBJ2-1; d_call: TRBD1; clone_size: .; v_call: TRBV19; cdr3_nt: TGTGCCAGCACGACAGGGATGGGCAATGAGCAGTTCTTC; cdr3_aa: CASTTGMGNEQFF
j_call: TRBJ2-2; d_call: TRBD2; clone_size: few; v_call: TRBV12-3/TRBV12-4; cdr3_nt: TGTGCCAGCACCAGGACTAGTACCGGGGAGCTGTTTTTT; cdr3_aa: CASTRTSTGELFF
j_call: TRBJ2-7; d_call: TRBD1; clone_size: .; v_call: TRBV18; cdr3_nt: TGTGCCAGCTCACGCCTCGTCGGACAGGGAGTGATCGAGCAGTACTTC; cdr3_aa: CASSRLVGQGVIEQYF
j_call: TRBJ2-7; d_call: .; clone_size: .; v_call: TRBV6-6; cdr3_nt: TGTGCCAGCAGTCCGCCGGACTCGGAAATCTACGAGCAGTACTTC; cdr3_aa: CASSPPDSEIYEQYF
j_call: TRBJ2-7; d_call: TRBD1; clone_size: few; v_call: TRBV28; cdr3_nt: TGTGCCAGCAGTTCTCTTTGGGACAGGGTGTTGTATGAGCAGTACTTC; cdr3_aa: CASSSLWDRVLYEQYF
j_call: TRBJ2-1; d_call: TRBD2; clone_size: .; v_call: TRBV5-1; cdr3_nt: TGCGCCAGCAGCTTGGGACTAGCGGGATTCTACAATGAGCAGTTCTTC; cdr3_aa: CASSLGLAGFYNEQFF
j_call: TRBJ1-4; d_call: .; clone_size: .; v_call: TRBV5-1; cdr3_nt: TGCGCCAGCAGCGTGGACAGCACTAATGAAAAACTGTTTTTT; cdr3_aa: CASSVDSTNEKLFF
j_call: TRBJ2-7; d_call: .; clone_size: .; v_call: TRBV4-1; cdr3_nt: TGCGCCAGCAGCCAAGGGACCCCCAGGGGCCCTCCCTACGAGCAGTACTTC; cdr3_aa: CASSQGTPRGPPYEQYF
j_call: TRBJ2-1; d_call: TRBD2; clone_size: .; v_call: TRBV4-1; cdr3_nt: TGCGCCAGCAGCCAAGGACTAGCGCGCTACAATGAGCAGTTCTTC; cdr3_aa: CASSQGLARYNEQFF
j_call: TRBJ2-7; d_call: TRBD1; clone_size: .; v_call: TRBV9; cdr3_nt: TGTGCCAGCAGCGCCTCCGGCGTCTCGACAGGGAGAGACTACGAGCAGTACTTC; cdr3_aa: CASSASGVSTGRDYEQYF
j_call: TRBJ1-5; d_call: .; clone_size: .; v_call: TRBV7-9; cdr3_nt: TGTGCCAGCAGCTCGGAGACGGGACAGCCCCAGCATTTT; cdr3_aa: CASSSETGQPQHF
j_call: TRBJ1-2; d_call: TRBD1; clone_size: .; v_call: TRBV5-4; cdr3_nt: TGTGCCAGCACCCCGAAGGGGACAGGGGAAGGCTACACCTTC; cdr3_aa: CASTPKGTGEGYTF
j_call: TRBJ2-1; d_call: TRBD2; clone_size: .; v_call: TRBV4-1; cdr3_nt: TGCGCCAGCAGCCAAGATCGGGCTAGCGGGGCATACAATGAGCAGTTCTTC; cdr3_aa: CASSQDRASGAYNEQFF
j_call: TRBJ1-1; d_call: .; clone_size: .; v_call: TRBV28; cdr3_nt: TGTGCCAGCAGTTTCTTCGGGGAAAACACTGAAGCTTTCTTT; cdr3_aa: CASSFFGENTEAFF
j_call: TRBJ1-5; d_call: TRBD1; clone_size: .; v_call: TRBV4-1; cdr3_nt: TGCGCCAGCAGCCACCCCGACAGGGTGGCTCAGCCCCAGCATTTT; cdr3_aa: CASSHPDRVAQPQHF
j_call: TRBJ2-7; d_call: .; clone_size: few; v_call: TRBV3-1/TRBV3-2; cdr3_nt: TGTGCCAGCAGCCGAGGCTCCTACGAGCAGTACTTC; cdr3_aa: CASSRGSYEQYF
j_call: TRBJ2-5; d_call: TRBD1; clone_size: .; v_call: TRBV28; cdr3_nt: TGTGCCAGCAGCAGTGGACAGGGCCAAGAGACCCAGTACTTC; cdr3_aa: CASSSGQGQETQYF
j_call: TRBJ2-7; d_call: TRBD1; clone_size: .; v_call: TRBV27; cdr3_nt: TGTGCCAGCAGTTTCGCATCGGCAGGGGGCTATAGGGGGCAGTACTTC; cdr3_aa: CASSFASAGGYRGQYF
j_call: TRBJ2-7; d_call: .; clone_size: .; v_call: TRBV10-3; cdr3_nt: TGTGCCATCAGTGAGTCCAGGCAGAACGAGCAGTACTTC; cdr3_aa: CAISESRQNEQYF
j_call: TRBJ1-4; d_call: .; clone_size: .; v_call: TRBV28; cdr3_nt: TGTGCCAGCAGCCCCAGTAGAGGTGAAAAACTGTTTTTT; cdr3_aa: CASSPSRGEKLFF
j_call: TRBJ1-2; d_call: .; clone_size: .; v_call: TRBV6-1; cdr3_nt: TGTGCCAGCAGTGAATACTCCGGGAATTTTGGTTATGGCTACACCTTC; cdr3_aa: CASSEYSGNFGYGYTF